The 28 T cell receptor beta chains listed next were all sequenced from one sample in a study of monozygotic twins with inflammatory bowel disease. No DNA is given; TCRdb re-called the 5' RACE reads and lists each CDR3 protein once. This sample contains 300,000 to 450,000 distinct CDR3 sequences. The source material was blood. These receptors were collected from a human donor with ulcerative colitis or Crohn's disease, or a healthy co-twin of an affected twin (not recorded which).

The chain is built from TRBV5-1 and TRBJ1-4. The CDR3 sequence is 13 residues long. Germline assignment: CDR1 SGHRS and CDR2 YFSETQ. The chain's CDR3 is CASSLDSHEKLFF. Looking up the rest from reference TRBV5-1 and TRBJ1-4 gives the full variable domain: KAGVTQTPRYLIKTRGQQVTLSCSPISGHRSVSWYQQTPGQGLQFLFEYFSETQRNKGNFPGRFSGRQFSNSRSEMNVSTLELGDSALYLCASSLDSHEKLFFGSGTQLSVL.

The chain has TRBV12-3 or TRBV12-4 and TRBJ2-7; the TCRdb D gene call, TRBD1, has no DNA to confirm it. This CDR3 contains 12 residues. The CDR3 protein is CASSRDSIEQYF.

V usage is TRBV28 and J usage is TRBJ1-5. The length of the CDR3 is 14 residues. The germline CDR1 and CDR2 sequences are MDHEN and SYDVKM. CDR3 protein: CASSDTDSNQPQHF.

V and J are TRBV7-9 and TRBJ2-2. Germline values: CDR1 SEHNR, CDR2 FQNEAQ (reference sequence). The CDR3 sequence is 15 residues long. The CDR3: CASSLVVRPTGELFF.

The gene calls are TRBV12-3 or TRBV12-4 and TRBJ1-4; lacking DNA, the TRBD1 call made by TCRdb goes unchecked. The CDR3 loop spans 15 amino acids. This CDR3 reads CASSFGDREGGKLFF.

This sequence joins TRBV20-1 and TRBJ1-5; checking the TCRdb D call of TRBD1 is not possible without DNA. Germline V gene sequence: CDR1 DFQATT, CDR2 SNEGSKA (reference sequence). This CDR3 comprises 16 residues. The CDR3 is CSARGQGGYSNQPQHF.

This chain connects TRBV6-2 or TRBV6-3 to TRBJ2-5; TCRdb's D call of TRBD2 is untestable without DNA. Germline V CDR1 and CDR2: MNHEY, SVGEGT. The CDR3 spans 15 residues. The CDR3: CASSYLPQRKETQYF.

CDR3 in amino acids: CASSLTITDTQYF. The genes are TRBV7-2 and TRBJ2-3. Germline CDR1 reads SGHTA; CDR2 reads FQGNSA. CDR3 size: 13 residues.

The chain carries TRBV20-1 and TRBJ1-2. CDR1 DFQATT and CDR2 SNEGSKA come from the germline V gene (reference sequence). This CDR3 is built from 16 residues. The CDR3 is CSARALAGFGIIGYTF.

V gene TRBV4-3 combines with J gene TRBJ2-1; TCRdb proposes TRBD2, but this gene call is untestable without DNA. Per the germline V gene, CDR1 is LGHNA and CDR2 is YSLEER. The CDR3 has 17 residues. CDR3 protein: CASSQVSRDEWGNEQFF.

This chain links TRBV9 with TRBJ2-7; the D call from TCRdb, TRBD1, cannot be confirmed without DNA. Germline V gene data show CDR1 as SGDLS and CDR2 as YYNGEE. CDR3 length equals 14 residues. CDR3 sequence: CASSPRTATYEQYF.

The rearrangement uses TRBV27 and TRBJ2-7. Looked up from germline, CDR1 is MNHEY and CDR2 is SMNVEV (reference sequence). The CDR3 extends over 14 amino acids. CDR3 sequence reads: CASSYIGGSHEQYF.

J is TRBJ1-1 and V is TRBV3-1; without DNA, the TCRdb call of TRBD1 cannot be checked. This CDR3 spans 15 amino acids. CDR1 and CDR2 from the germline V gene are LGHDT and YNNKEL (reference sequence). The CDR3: CASSKRGVGNTEAFF.

The CDR3 loop is CAISGTGVFEKLFF. The J gene is TRBJ1-4, the V gene TRBV10-3; the D gene TCRdb calls, TRBD1, cannot be checked with no DNA. From germline, CDR1 is ENHRY and CDR2 SYGVKD. This CDR3 is built from 14 residues.

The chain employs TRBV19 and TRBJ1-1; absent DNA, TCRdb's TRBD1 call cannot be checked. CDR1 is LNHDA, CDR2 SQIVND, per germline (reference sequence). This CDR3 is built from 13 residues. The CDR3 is CASLRGRSTEAFF.

The CDR3 sequence: CASSLRSTQYF. The chain is built from TRBV7-2 and TRBJ2-3. CDR1 is SGHTA, CDR2 FQGNSA, per germline. This CDR3 spans 11 amino acids.

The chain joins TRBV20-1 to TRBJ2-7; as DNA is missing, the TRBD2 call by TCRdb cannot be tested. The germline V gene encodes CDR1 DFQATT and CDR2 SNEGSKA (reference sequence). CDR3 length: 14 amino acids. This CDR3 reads CSAAARTGSYEQYF.

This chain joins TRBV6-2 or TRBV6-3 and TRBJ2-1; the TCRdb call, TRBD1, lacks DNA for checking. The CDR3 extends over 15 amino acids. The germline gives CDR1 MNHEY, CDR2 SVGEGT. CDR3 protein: CASSLSTGFYNEQFF.

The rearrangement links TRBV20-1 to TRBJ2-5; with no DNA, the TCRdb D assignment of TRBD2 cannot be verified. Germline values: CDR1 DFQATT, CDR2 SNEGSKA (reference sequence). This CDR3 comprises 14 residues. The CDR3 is CSARLGLARETQYF.

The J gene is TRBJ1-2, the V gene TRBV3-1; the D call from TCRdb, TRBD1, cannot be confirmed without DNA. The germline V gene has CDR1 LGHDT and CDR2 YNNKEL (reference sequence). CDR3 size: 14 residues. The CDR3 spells CASRDVDGDYGYTF.

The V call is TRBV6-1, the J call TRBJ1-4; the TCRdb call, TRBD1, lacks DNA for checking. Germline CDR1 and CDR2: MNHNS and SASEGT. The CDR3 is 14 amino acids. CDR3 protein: CASSPHTRAEKLFF.

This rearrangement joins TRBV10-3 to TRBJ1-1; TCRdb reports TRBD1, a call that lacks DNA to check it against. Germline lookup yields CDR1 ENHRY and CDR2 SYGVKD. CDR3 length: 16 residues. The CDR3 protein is CAISDLGGVGDTEAFF.

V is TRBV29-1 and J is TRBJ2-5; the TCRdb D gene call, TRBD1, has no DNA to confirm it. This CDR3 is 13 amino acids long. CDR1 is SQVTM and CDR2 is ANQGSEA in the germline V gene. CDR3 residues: CSVERQGEETQYF.

The CDR3 here is CASSPSRSGGSQETQYF. The rearrangement links TRBV7-9 to TRBJ2-5; TCRdb's D gene call, TRBD2, goes unchecked for lack of DNA. Germline-derived CDR1 and CDR2 are SEHNR and FQNEAQ (reference sequence). The CDR3 contains 17 residues. The whole variable domain, filled in from reference TRBV7-9 and TRBJ2-5, reads DTGVSQNPRHKITKRGQNVTFRCDPISEHNRLYWYRQTLGQGPEFLTYFQNEAQLEKSRLLSDRFSAERPKGSFSTLEIQRTEQGDSAMYLCASSPSRSGGSQETQYFGPGTRLLVL.

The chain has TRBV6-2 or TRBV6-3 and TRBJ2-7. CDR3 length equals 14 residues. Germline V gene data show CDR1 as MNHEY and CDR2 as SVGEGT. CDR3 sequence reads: CASSYSGNSYEQYF.

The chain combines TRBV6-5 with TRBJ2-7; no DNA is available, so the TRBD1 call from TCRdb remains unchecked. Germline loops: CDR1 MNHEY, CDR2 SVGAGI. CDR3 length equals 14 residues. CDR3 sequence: CASSSTTVPYEQYF.

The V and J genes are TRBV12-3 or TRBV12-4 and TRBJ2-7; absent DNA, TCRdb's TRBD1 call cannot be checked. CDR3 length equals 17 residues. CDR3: CASSFSPGDGRNYEQYF.

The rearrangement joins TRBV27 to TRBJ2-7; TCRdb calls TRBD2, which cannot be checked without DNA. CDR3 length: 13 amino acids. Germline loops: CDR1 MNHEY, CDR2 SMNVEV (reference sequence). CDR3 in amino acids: CASSLGPFYEQYF.